This T cell receptor (beta chain) was observed in a study of OX40 agonist ivuxolimab in advanced cancers. Profiling relied on immunoSEQ multiplex PCR, and the TCRdb table lists in-frame clones only, not all of them. The table has approximately 63,000 clones, less than 85% seen once; the top ten hold about 11%. Study outcomes and limitations: Both CD4+ and CD8+ T cell populations in blood had undergone clonal expansion by week 6 at 0.1 to 3.0 mg/kg.

CDR3 length: 17 amino acids. Trimming removed 4 bases at V and 4 bases at J, with 23 bases between. CDR1 and CDR2 (germline): SGDLS, YYNGEE. In regard to this clone: The antigen is undetermined.

The chain joins TRBV9 to TRBJ1-2; D is perhaps TRBD1 (5 bases). This specimen consisted of CD4+ or CD8+ T cells sorted from blood, obtained in a trial of the OX40 agonist ivuxolimab. This sequence was found in an adult with an advanced solid tumor such as melanoma, head and neck, liver or kidney cancer. CDR3 sequence: CASSPTIDGTAGYGYTF. The CDR3 DNA reads as TGTGCCAGCAGCCCCACGATCGACGGGACGGCCGGCTATGGCTACACCTTC.